This paragraph covers one T cell receptor (beta chain) sequence. Its antigen is not known. At one end, the junction sequence differs from germline, possibly due to a read error. This specimen comes from a study of cytomegalovirus exposure and HLA in healthy donors. The PCR used 60 Vbeta and 13 Jbeta primers. Sequencing used immunoSEQ multiplex PCR; TCRdb keeps in-frame clones, though not all of them. This sample's table reports more than 50,000 clones. The CDR3 is 15 residues long. Per the germline V gene, CDR1 is MNHEY and CDR2 is SVGAGI. Study results and limitations: Reports state that TCR beta sequences accurately predicted most subjects' HLA-A and HLA-B alleles.

Sequencing input: PBMCs. The sequence was collected from a man aged 18 to 29 in good health and CMV-seropositive. The chain couples TRBV6-5 to TRBJ2-5; 8 bases are shared with TRBD2. The J call may be mistaken, given a closer DNA end match to TRBJ2-7. CDR3 nucleotides: TGTGCCAGCAATTACTCGCGGGGGGACTCCTACGAGCAGTACTTC. Translated, it gives CASNYSRGDSYEQYF.